Below, 23 T cell receptor beta chains from the same sample are listed, as sequenced in a study of OX40 agonist ivuxolimab in advanced cancers. Sequenced by immunoSEQ multiplex PCR; TCRdb stores in-frame clones only, minus some. Found here are roughly 11,000 clones, around 72% of them singletons; the top ten hold 15% to 20%. The source was CD4+ or CD8+ T cells sorted from blood, collected in a trial of the OX40 agonist ivuxolimab. The receptors stem from an adult with an advanced solid tumor such as melanoma, head and neck, liver or kidney cancer.

This chain joins TRBV4-1 and TRBJ2-7; TRBD2 aligns across 10 bases. The ends lost 1 base at V and 3 bases at J; junction bases unmatched: 3. The germline V gene has CDR1 MGHRA and CDR2 YSYEKL. The CDR3 runs 15 residues. CDR3 in amino acids: CASSQGASGSYEQYF. CDR3 bases: TGCGCCAGCAGCCAAGGGGCTAGCGGGAGCTACGAGCAGTACTTC.

V is TRBV20-1 and J is TRBJ2-7; TRBD2 matches at 9 bases. The V gene end was trimmed by 6 bases and the J gene end by 7 bases; junction bases not matched to a gene: 4. There are 11 residues in the CDR3. Germline-derived CDR1 and CDR2 are DFQATT and SNEGSKA (reference sequence). The chain's CDR3 is CSAKRGVEQYF. The CDR3 DNA reads TGCAGTGCGAAGCGGGGGGTTGAGCAGTACTTC.

V gene TRBV5-8 combines with J gene TRBJ1-2; no reliable D call. CDR1 is SGHTS and CDR2 is YDEGEE in the germline V gene. V gave up 0 bases and J gave up 8 bases, with 14 bases separating them. This CDR3 is built from 14 residues. CDR3 bases: TGTGCCAGCAGCTTGGTACAAGGGAGCGACGGCTACACCTTC. It specifies CASSLVQGSDGYTF.

V and J are TRBV7-3 and TRBJ2-5, with 11 bases fitting TRBD2. The J call may be mistaken, given a closer DNA end match to TRBJ2-7. CDR3 length: 13 residues. Germline values: CDR1 SGHTA, CDR2 FQGTGA. CDR3 loop: CASSPGLAVEQYF. The CDR3 coding sequence is TGTGCCAGCAGCCCGGGACTAGCGGTCGAGCAGTACTTC.

This clone was counted between two and nine times. This chain connects TRBV9 to TRBJ1-1; D unclear. The CDR3 is 13 amino acids. Trimming left V 0 bases short and J 1 base short, with 4 bases between. The germline V gene has CDR1 SGDLS and CDR2 YYNGEE. As DNA, the CDR3 is TGTGCCAGCAGCGTAGACACGAACACTGAAGCTTTCTTT. Translating gives CASSVDTNTEAFF.

Details on this clone: The identical CDR3 is also encoded by other nucleotide sequences in the sample. The J gene is TRBJ2-7, the V gene TRBV27; the match to TRBD1 covers 12 bases. This CDR3 comprises 14 residues. With V trimmed by 5 bases and J by 5 bases, 4 bases remained unmatched. Germline CDR1 MNHEY, CDR2 SMNVEV (reference sequence). The CDR3 sequence: CASSPGTGGHEQYF. Written as DNA, the CDR3 is TGTGCCAGCAGTCCCGGGACAGGGGGCCACGAGCAGTACTTC.

The chain couples TRBV4-2 to TRBJ2-7, with unresolved D. There are 15 residues in the CDR3. V was clipped by 2 bases and J by 2 bases, with 13 bases between them. Germline lookup yields CDR1 LGHNA and CDR2 YNFKEQ. The CDR3 bases are TGTGCCAGCAGCCAACGGGCCGTCGGAGCCTACGAGCAGTACTTC. Translation: CASSQRAVGAYEQYF.

The chain is built from TRBV18 and TRBJ1-2; D gene uncertain. The germline CDR1 and CDR2 sequences are KGHSH and LQKENI. The ends were cut back, 0 bases at V and 3 bases at J, with 8 bases in the middle. The CDR3 sequence is 14 residues long. This CDR3 reads CASSPPSGDYGYTF. The CDR3 DNA reads as TGTGCCAGCTCACCACCGTCAGGAGACTATGGCTACACCTTC.

The genes are TRBV29-1 and TRBJ1-2, with D perhaps matching TRBD1 (5 bases). Trimming pared 4 bases from V and 6 bases from J, leaving 18 bases between. The CDR3 contains 14 residues. Germline V gene sequence: CDR1 SQVTM, CDR2 ANQGSEA. The CDR3 reads CSVGSSGGWNGYTF. Written as DNA, the CDR3 is TGCAGCGTTGGCTCCTCGGGGGGGTGGAATGGCTACACCTTC.

This clone was seen a single time. This chain uses TRBV9 with TRBJ1-6, with D perhaps matching TRBD1 (5 bases). Germline V lookup: CDR1 SGDLS, CDR2 YYNGEE. The CDR3 is 15 residues long. The V and J ends lost 0 bases and 4 bases respectively, with 8 bases between them. The CDR3 sequence: CASSVGQGYNSPLHF. The CDR3 DNA reads as TGTGCCAGCAGCGTAGGGCAGGGTTATAATTCACCCCTCCACTTT.

This clone was counted between two and nine times. The chain recombines TRBV30 with TRBJ1-1, with TRBD1 matching 11 bases. The CDR3 length is 18 residues. Germline values: CDR1 GTSNPN, CDR2 SVGIG (reference sequence). V dropped 2 bases and J dropped 1; count of bases not matched to a gene: 12. CDR3 amino acids: CAWSPRLGQGAWNTEAFF. CDR3 DNA: TGTGCCTGGAGTCCAAGACTCGGACAGGGGGCGTGGAACACTGAAGCTTTCTTT.

This chain joins TRBV27 and TRBJ2-5, with D maybe TRBD2 (7 bases). Matching the DNA end better, TRBJ2-7 makes the J call doubtful. The germline V gene has CDR1 MNHEY and CDR2 SMNVEV (reference sequence). There are 12 residues in the CDR3. DNA of the CDR3: TGTGCCAGCAGTTGGGGGGGCACCGAGCAGTACTTC. Protein: CASSWGGTEQYF.

CDR3 coding DNA: TGTGCCAGTAGTGGTCGGTCCGAGCAGTACTTC. It specifies CASSGRSEQYF. This chain links TRBV19 with TRBJ2-7; D is uncertain. The CDR3 spans 11 residues. CDR1 is LNHDA and CDR2 is SQIVND in the germline V gene (reference sequence). Deletions cut 5 bases from V and 6 bases from J, with 8 bases between.

DNA of the CDR3: TGTGCCAGCAGCTTTGGGACTAGCGGGGAATTGGAGACCCAGTACTTC. Translating gives CASSFGTSGELETQYF. This chain joins TRBV13 and TRBJ2-5, with 13 bases fitting TRBD2. The CDR3 contains 16 residues. With 3 bases clipped from V and 5 bases from J, the junction kept 6 bases outside the gene matches. Per the germline V gene, CDR1 is PRHDT and CDR2 is FYEKMQ (reference sequence).

By proportion, this clone is large. The chain employs TRBV5-8 and TRBJ2-1; TRBD2 might be the D (5 bases). Germline assignment: CDR1 SGHTS and CDR2 YDEGEE. Trimming stripped 3 bases from V and 2 bases from J, with 18 bases between. CDR3 length equals 17 residues. The CDR3 protein is CASSWQGLEFAYNEQFF. Here the CDR3 DNA reads TGTGCCAGCAGCTGGCAAGGACTGGAGTTCGCCTACAATGAGCAGTTCTTC.

The chain is built from TRBV19 and TRBJ2-1; 7 bases align to TRBD2. Germline CDR1 LNHDA, CDR2 SQIVND (reference sequence). Trimming cost V 5 bases and J 8 bases; bases outside gene matches: 3. This CDR3 region has 12 residues. CDR3 protein: CASSSGRDEQFF. The CDR3 DNA is TGTGCCAGTAGTTCAGGGAGGGATGAGCAGTTCTTC.

The chain's CDR3 is CASSLAPGLAGNEQFF. Here the CDR3 DNA reads TGTGCCAGCAGCTTAGCCCCGGGACTAGCGGGTAATGAGCAGTTCTTC. V usage is TRBV7-6 and J usage is TRBJ2-1; 12 bases match TRBD2. CDR1 is SGHVS and CDR2 is FNYEAQ in the germline V gene. This CDR3 comprises 16 residues. The trim removed 0 bases at V and 7 bases at J, leaving 4 bases unmatched.

V and J are TRBV5-4 and TRBJ2-1, with 10 bases matching TRBD1. Germline CDR1 SGHNT, CDR2 YYREEE (reference sequence). This CDR3 has 20 amino acids. Losses at the gene ends were 4 bases for V and 8 bases for J; bases not matched to a gene: 24. Written as DNA, the CDR3 is TGTGCCAGCAGCCACTATATGAATACGGGACAGGGGCAAAAATGGGATGAGCAGTTCTTC. Amino acids: CASSHYMNTGQGQKWDEQFF.

The rearrangement joins TRBV27 to TRBJ2-7; either TRBD1 or TRBD2 may fit D (5 bases each). The CDR3 loop spans 13 amino acids. Per the germline V gene, CDR1 is MNHEY and CDR2 is SMNVEV (reference sequence). The germline V and J ends were trimmed by 1 base and 5 bases, with 9 bases remaining between them. The CDR3 DNA follows: TGTGCCAGCAGTTTATTGGGGGTAAACGAGCAGTACTTC. It encodes CASSLLGVNEQYF.

The J gene is TRBJ2-3, the V gene TRBV7-3; tentatively, D is TRBD1 (6 bases). From germline, CDR1 is SGHTA and CDR2 FQGTGA. Trimming stripped 5 bases from V and 3 bases from J, with 15 bases between. This CDR3 is 15 amino acids long. CDR3 protein: CASSPTGILTDTQYF. CDR3 nucleotide sequence: TGTGCCAGCAGCCCCACAGGGATCCTTACAGATACGCAGTATTTT.

This clone was counted once. The J gene is TRBJ1-2, the V gene TRBV12-2. TRBV12-2 is labeled a pseudogene. This CDR3 is built from 14 residues. DNA of the CDR3: TGTGCAAGTCGCTTGGTCGGTGGAATCTATGGCTACACCTTC. Translated, it gives CASRLVGGIYGYTF.

V and J are TRBV9 and TRBJ2-5, with 8 positions matching TRBD1. The DNA matches TRBJ2-7 better at its end, which makes the J call doubtful. Germline CDR1 and CDR2: SGDLS and YYNGEE. CDR3 size: 14 residues. The CDR3 nucleotides are TGTGCCAGCAGCCCTCGGGACAGGCCCTACGAGCAGTACTTC. It translates to CASSPRDRPYEQYF.

The chain carries TRBV4-2 and TRBJ2-5; tentative D call: TRBD2 (5 bases). Judging by the DNA end, TRBJ2-7 fits better; the J call may be wrong. This CDR3 has 14 residues. Germline values: CDR1 LGHNA, CDR2 YNFKEQ. The CDR3 bases are TGTGCCAGCAGCCAAGATAGGACTTCCTACGAGCAGTACTTC. Amino acids: CASSQDRTSYEQYF.